This T cell receptor beta chain is drawn from a study of OX40 agonist ivuxolimab in advanced cancers. Study-level results: The CD4+ and CD8+ T cells in the blood had expanded clonally by week 6 at 0.1 to 3.0 mg/kg.

Sequencing was performed with immunoSEQ multiplex PCR; in TCRdb, only in-frame clones are kept and a portion is missing. The table includes approximately 50,000 clones, around 81% detected once. Sampled blood was obtained at baseline, cycle 4 day 1, and cycle 7 day 1. In regard to this clone: The antigen is unknown.

V trimming: 4 bases; J trimming: 2 bases; junction bases outside the gene matches: 7. This CDR3 spans 15 amino acids. CDR1 and CDR2 from the germline V gene are SGHVS and FNYEAQ. The rearrangement joins TRBV7-6 to TRBJ2-7, with 8 bases matching TRBD1. This receptor was obtained from an adult with an advanced solid tumor such as melanoma, head and neck, liver or kidney cancer. The source material was CD4+ or CD8+ T cells sorted from blood, sampled in a trial of the OX40 agonist ivuxolimab. In DNA, the CDR3 is TGTGCCAGCAGCTCGCCCGGGACAGGAGCCTACGAGCAGTACTTC. Translating it yields CASSSPGTGAYEQYF.